The entry below describes one T cell receptor (beta chain). Its target is unknown. Profiled with immunoSEQ multiplex PCR; TCRdb holds only in-frame clones, not every one. The sample has some 1 million clones, 65% to 80% seen once. The CDR3 is made up of 17 amino acids. The V and J ends lost 3 bases and 0 bases respectively, with 17 bases between them. CDR1 is MGHRA, CDR2 YSYEKL, per germline. The sample originates from a study of shared clonotypes between healthy human individuals. Study results and caveats: Represented diversity, genetic and exposure-history alike, was limited by few donors.

The chain has TRBV4-1 and TRBJ1-1; D is perhaps TRBD1 (6 bases). The TCR sequence derives from a man younger than 30 in good health. The sequenced sample was memory CD4+ T cells sorted from blood. Subset given: CD45RA-negative fraction. CDR3 loop: CASSQWATGGLNTEAFF. Here the CDR3 DNA reads TGCGCCAGCAGCCAGTGGGCGACAGGAGGATTGAACACTGAAGCTTTCTTT.